This record covers a single T cell receptor (beta chain). Its antigen is undetermined. This sample was included in a study of cytomegalovirus exposure and HLA in healthy donors. The overall study: The same platform was used for the 110 or so validation repertoires and the roughly 600 first-cohort repertoires, a later analysis reported. Study-level findings and limits: Rarity marked most TCR sequences, yet some public TCRs occurred in many donors. Per published reports, the classifier diagnosed cytomegalovirus status with high specificity and sensitivity. CMV antigen specificity was confirmed in vitro for a few CMV-associated chains.

Generated by immunoSEQ multiplex PCR, the TCRdb table keeps only in-frame clones and is missing some. In the table there are approximately 72,000 clones, 94% of which are singletons. What was sequenced was PBMCs. This TCR came from a woman under 30 in good health and CMV-seronegative.

CDR3 sequence reads: CASSLGGLQETQYF. The CDR3 DNA reads as TGTGCCAGCAGCTTAGGGGGGCTCCAAGAGACCCAGTACTTC. V gene TRBV7-9 combines with J gene TRBJ2-5, with D tentatively TRBD1 (6 bases). V was shortened by 1 base and J by 1 base, with 7 bases between the two germline ends. In germline, CDR1 is SEHNR, CDR2 FQNEAQ (reference sequence). The CDR3 length is 14 residues.